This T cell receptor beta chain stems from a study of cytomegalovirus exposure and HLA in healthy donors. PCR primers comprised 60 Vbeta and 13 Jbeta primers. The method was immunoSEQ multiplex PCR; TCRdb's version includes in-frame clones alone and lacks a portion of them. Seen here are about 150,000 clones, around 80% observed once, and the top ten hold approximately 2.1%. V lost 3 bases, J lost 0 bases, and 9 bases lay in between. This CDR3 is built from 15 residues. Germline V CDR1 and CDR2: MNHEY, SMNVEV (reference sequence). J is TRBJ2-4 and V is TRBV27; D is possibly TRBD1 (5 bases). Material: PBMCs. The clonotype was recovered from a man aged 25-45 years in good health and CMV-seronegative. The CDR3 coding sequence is TGTGCCAGCAGTTTGACAGTTCGAGCCAAAAACATTCAGTACTTC. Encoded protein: CASSLTVRAKNIQYF.